The 31 T cell receptor beta chains reported below all come from one sample, sequenced in a study of naive and memory T cell subsets (dated by TCRdb to 2016 to 2017). Libraries were prepared through UMI-ligation and nested PCR. The instrument given in TCRdb is Illumina MiSeq. The beta constant-region primer was an equimolar mix of two oligonucleotides covering both TRBC1 and TRBC2. The public reads were reprocessed in TCRdb via fastp at Q25 and MiXCR, keeping in-frame beta chains. Rows with a matching CDR3 protein are joined into one entry that keeps the most common DNA and genes. Within this sample are approximately 82,000 distinct CDR3 sequences, with 7% to 7.5% of them counted one time only. The biggest ten clones account for around 1.5% of the sample. What was sequenced was central memory CD4+ T cells from blood. The sample's cell subset or site label, in plain terms: central memory, CD45RA- CD27+. The receptors shown here come from a human donor in good health.

This clonotype occurred many times. This chain connects TRBV6-5 to TRBJ2-3; tentatively, D is TRBD2 (5 bases). The CDR3 extends over 13 amino acids. CDR1 is MNHEY and CDR2 is SVGAGI in the germline V gene. The V and J ends lost 2 bases and 3 bases respectively, with 6 bases between them. In nucleotides, the CDR3 is TGTGCCAGCAGTTACCGAGGGACAGATACGCAGTATTTT. It specifies CASSYRGTDTQYF.

This clonotype showed up many times. The chain's CDR3 is CSARVRLAGDRTDTQYF. CDR3 coding DNA: TGCAGTGCTAGAGTGCGGCTAGCGGGAGACCGTACAGATACGCAGTATTTT. The chain is built from TRBV20-1 and TRBJ2-3, with 10 nucleotides matching TRBD2. This CDR3 contains 17 residues. Trimming at V came to 1 base and at J to 3 bases, leaving 10 bases not matched to a gene. Germline CDR1 reads DFQATT; CDR2 reads SNEGSKA (reference sequence).

In this sample, this clonotype turned up a few times. This sequence joins TRBV6-2 or TRBV6-3 and TRBJ2-2; 8 bases align to TRBD1. Germline loops: CDR1 MNHEY, CDR2 SVGEGT. V shed 5 bases and J 2 bases; nucleotides not matched to a gene: 7. The CDR3 spans 16 residues. The CDR3 DNA sequence: TGTGCCAGCAGTCCCAGTGGACAGGGAAACACCGGGGAGCTGTTTTTT. It codes for CASSPSGQGNTGELFF.

This clonotype was counted ten times or more. This chain uses TRBV20-1 with TRBJ2-3; D is undetermined. This CDR3 spans 13 amino acids. Trimming left V 3 bases short and J 1 base short, with 8 bases between. Germline lookup yields CDR1 DFQATT and CDR2 SNEGSKA (reference sequence). Here the CDR3 reads CSARKIGTDTQYF. DNA for the CDR3: TGCAGTGCTAGGAAAATCGGCACAGATACGCAGTATTTT.

This clonotype occurred a few times. This chain joins TRBV20-1 and TRBJ2-1; 10 bases are a match to TRBD2. Germline assignment: CDR1 DFQATT and CDR2 SNEGSKA (reference sequence). The CDR3 runs to 14 residues. V lost 6 bases and J lost 5; bases outside the gene matches: 7. The CDR3 DNA sequence: TGCAGTGCAAAGACACTAGCGGGAAACAATGAGCAGTTCTTC. Residues: CSAKTLAGNNEQFF.

This clonotype was counted ten times or more. The chain links TRBV20-1 to TRBJ1-4, with TRBD1 matching over 7 bases. CDR3 length: 13 amino acids. V shed 6 bases and J 5 bases; nucleotides not matched to a gene: 6. Germline V gene sequence: CDR1 DFQATT, CDR2 SNEGSKA (reference sequence). CDR3 sequence: CSALTGLNEKLFF. The CDR3 nucleotides are TGCAGTGCCCTGACAGGGTTGAATGAAAAACTGTTTTTT.

This clonotype was seen many times. The chain is built from TRBV18 and TRBJ1-1; D is unclear. The CDR3 totals 13 residues. Germline V gene sequence: CDR1 KGHSH, CDR2 LQKENI. Trimming took off 4 bases at V and 5 bases at J, with 11 bases between the two ends. In DNA form, the CDR3 reads TGTGCCAGCTCACAAACCATAGAGACTGAAGCTTTCTTT. This translates into CASSQTIETEAFF.

At least ten counts were recorded for this clonotype. The rearrangement links TRBV10-1 to TRBJ2-5, with D possibly matching TRBD1 (6 bases). This CDR3 spans 15 amino acids. Germline CDR1 and CDR2: WNHNN and SYGVQD (reference sequence). The V gene lost 5 bases and the J gene lost 4 bases, with 17 bases spanning the gap. The CDR3 coding sequence is TGCGCCAGCAGTCTTTCCACAGGGATTGGAGAGACCCAGTACTTC. Protein sequence: CASSLSTGIGETQYF.

This chain links TRBV28 with TRBJ2-1, with 9 bases matching TRBD1. The germline V gene encodes CDR1 MDHEN and CDR2 SYDVKM. The CDR3 runs 14 residues. The J segment lost 7 bases and the V segment lost 1 base, leaving 2 bases of the junction unmatched. The CDR3 here is CASSLLTGGNEQFF. The CDR3 DNA reads as TGTGCCAGCAGTTTATTGACAGGGGGGAATGAGCAGTTCTTC.

This clonotype has ten or more counts. The V call is TRBV4-3, the J call TRBJ2-1; 11 bases fit TRBD2. With V trimmed by 4 bases and J by 5 bases, 4 bases remained unmatched. Germline V lookup: CDR1 LGHNA, CDR2 YSLEER. This CDR3 has 15 amino acids. The CDR3 loop reads CASSLGLAENNEQFF. CDR3 DNA sequence: TGCGCCAGCAGCCTGGGACTAGCGGAAAACAATGAGCAGTTCTTC.

This clonotype was seen ten or more times. The chain couples TRBV7-9 to TRBJ2-5, with 11 bases fitting TRBD2. The V gene's germline CDR1 is SEHNR and CDR2 FQNEAQ (reference sequence). This CDR3 is built from 15 residues. J lost 0 bases, V lost 6 bases, and 3 bases had no gene match. In DNA form, the CDR3 reads TGTGCCAGCAGACCTAGCGGGGGGAACCAAGAGACCCAGTACTTC. Amino acids: CASRPSGGNQETQYF.

This clonotype was seen ten or more times. This rearrangement joins TRBV14 to TRBJ1-4; TRBD1 might be the D (6 bases). This CDR3 is 17 amino acids long. V was cut by 6 bases and J by 7 bases, with 24 bases left in between. Looked up from germline, CDR1 is SGHDN and CDR2 is FVKESK. This CDR3 is CASSPQGPEYRSEKLFF. CDR3 nucleotide sequence: TGTGCCAGCAGTCCTCAGGGGCCCGAATACAGAAGTGAAAAACTGTTTTTT.

The table lists this clonotype with many counts. The chain combines TRBV11-3 with TRBJ2-7; TRBD1 matches at 7 bases. CDR3 length: 15 amino acids. The J segment lost 2 bases and the V segment lost 5 bases, leaving 9 bases of the junction unmatched. The V gene's germline CDR1 is SGHNT and CDR2 YENEEA. Here the CDR3 reads CASSLSGQSAYEQYF. CDR3 bases: TGTGCCAGCAGCCTCTCGGGACAGTCGGCCTACGAGCAGTACTTC.

This chain links TRBV5-1 with TRBJ2-7; D possibly corresponds to TRBD1 (6 bases). The CDR3 loop spans 16 amino acids. Germline V gives CDR1 SGHRS, CDR2 YFSETQ. The V end was cut by 0 bases, the J end by 6 bases, with 19 bases between. CDR3 in amino acids: CASSLEGSQGFGEQYF. DNA of the CDR3: TGCGCCAGCAGCTTGGAAGGTTCACAGGGATTTGGCGAGCAGTACTTC.

The chain employs TRBV28 and TRBJ1-5, with a tentative D call TRBD1 (6 bases). V dropped 5 bases and J dropped 1 base, with 9 bases sitting between them. The CDR3 loop spans 14 amino acids. Germline assignment: CDR1 MDHEN and CDR2 SYDVKM. CDR3 loop: CASSTTGSNQPQHF. CDR3 coding DNA: TGTGCCAGCAGTACTACAGGGAGCAATCAGCCCCAGCATTTT.

This clonotype was seen at least ten times. In DNA form, the CDR3 reads TGTGCCAGCAGATTGGACAGGCGACTCTACTATGGCTACACCTTC. Protein product: CASRLDRRLYYGYTF. The rearrangement links TRBV7-2 to TRBJ1-2; TRBD1 agrees at 7 bases. This CDR3 is built from 15 residues. V was pared by 6 bases and J by 3 bases, with 10 bases of the junction left unmatched. Germline CDR1 SGHTA, CDR2 FQGNSA.

This clonotype has ten or more counts. This rearrangement joins TRBV10-3 to TRBJ1-1, with TRBD1 matching over 10 bases. The germline gives CDR1 ENHRY, CDR2 SYGVKD. The V and J ends lost 5 bases and 1 base, in that order; junction bases with no gene match: 4. The CDR3 has 15 amino acids. CDR3 region: CAISTDRGRNTEAFF. In DNA, the CDR3 is TGTGCCATCAGTACTGACAGGGGGCGGAACACTGAAGCTTTCTTT.

There are a few counts of this clonotype. V gene TRBV20-1 combines with J gene TRBJ2-1, with 9 bases fitting TRBD2. This CDR3 has 17 residues. V shed 5 bases, J shed 1 base, and the junction held 12 bases outside the gene matches. Germline V CDR1 and CDR2: DFQATT, SNEGSKA (reference sequence). CDR3 region: CSAPETSGGGSYNEQFF. The CDR3 region has the DNA TGCAGTGCTCCCGAGACTAGCGGCGGGGGGTCCTACAATGAGCAGTTCTTC.

This clonotype was recorded at least ten times. This chain uses TRBV19 with TRBJ1-1; D is uncertain. V was clipped by 8 bases and J by 1 base, with 17 bases between them. CDR1 is LNHDA and CDR2 is SQIVND in the germline V gene (reference sequence). This CDR3 comprises 15 residues. As DNA, the CDR3 is TGTGCCAGTTCCGGACTAGCGGCGGCGAACACTGAAGCTTTCTTT. This sequence encodes CASSGLAAANTEAFF.

This clonotype was recorded many times. The chain is built from TRBV20-1 and TRBJ2-1, with D unclear. This CDR3 contains 15 residues. Trimming took 2 bases from V and 5 from J, leaving 16 bases between them. In germline, CDR1 is DFQATT, CDR2 SNEGSKA (reference sequence). CDR3 amino acids: CSARLQTGIDNEQFF. The CDR3 DNA sequence: TGCAGTGCTAGACTACAGACTGGGATAGACAATGAGCAGTTCTTC.

The chain couples TRBV20-1 to TRBJ2-1; 10 bases agree with TRBD2. The CDR3 contains 16 residues. In germline, CDR1 is DFQATT, CDR2 SNEGSKA (reference sequence). Trimming cost V 1 base and J 6 bases; bases outside gene matches: 9. CDR3 sequence (DNA): TGCAGTGCTAGAGGGAGGCGGACTAGCGGATCCAATGAGCAGTTCTTC. Amino acids: CSARGRRTSGSNEQFF.

This clonotype was detected many times. This chain uses TRBV7-2 with TRBJ2-1, with 10 nucleotides matching TRBD2. The V gene's germline CDR1 is SGHTA and CDR2 FQGNSA. V lost 1 base, J lost 10 bases, and 7 bases stayed unmatched. This CDR3 is built from 15 residues. CDR3 loop: CASSLEAGGPGEQFF. CDR3 bases: TGTGCCAGCAGCTTAGAAGCGGGAGGGCCGGGGGAGCAGTTCTTC. Complete variable domain (other parts from reference TRBV7-2 and TRBJ2-1): GAGVSQSPSNKVTEKGKDVELRCDPISGHTALYWYRQSLGQGLEFLIYFQGNSAPDKSGLPSDRFSAERTGGSVSTLTIQRTQQEDSAVYLCASSLEAGGPGEQFFGPGTRLTVL.

This clonotype was counted between two and nine times. The chain carries TRBV6-2 or TRBV6-3 and TRBJ2-5; possibly TRBD2 for D (6 bases). Looked up from germline, CDR1 is MNHEY and CDR2 is SVGEGT. The CDR3 totals 15 residues. Trimming cost V 0 bases and J 3 bases, with 11 bases left between them. The CDR3 sequence is CASSYSTGGKETQYF. The DNA of the CDR3 is TGTGCCAGCAGTTACTCGACCGGGGGAAAAGAGACCCAGTACTTC.

The V gene is TRBV7-9, the J gene TRBJ2-1; D perhaps matches TRBD2 (6 bases). V was shortened by 0 bases and J by 5 bases, with 14 bases between the two germline ends. Germline assignment: CDR1 SEHNR and CDR2 FQNEAQ (reference sequence). The CDR3 contains 16 residues. This chain's CDR3 is CASSLALRGSDNEQFF. As DNA, the CDR3 is TGTGCCAGCAGCTTAGCGCTCCGGGGGAGCGACAATGAGCAGTTCTTC.

The table lists this clonotype with many counts. The rearrangement uses TRBV29-1 and TRBJ2-3; D not certain. This CDR3 comprises 12 residues. V was cut by 7 bases and J by 0 bases, with 8 bases left in between. In germline, CDR1 is SQVTM, CDR2 ANQGSEA. The DNA of the CDR3 is TGCAGCGCCCGATCTAGCACAGATACGCAGTATTTT. This sequence encodes CSARSSTDTQYF.

This clonotype was observed at least ten times. CDR3 nucleotide sequence: TGTGCCAGCCAGCCGGCGTGGGGGATGAACACTGAAGCTTTCTTT. Translation: CASQPAWGMNTEAFF. The J gene is TRBJ1-1, the V gene TRBV12-3 or TRBV12-4, with a weak D call TRBD1 (5 bases). Trimming removed 8 bases at V and 0 bases at J, with 16 bases between. The CDR3 consists of 15 residues.

V and J are TRBV7-2 and TRBJ1-3; 10 nucleotides align to TRBD1. This CDR3 is 16 amino acids long. In germline, CDR1 is SGHTA, CDR2 FQGNSA. V shed 3 bases, J shed 6 bases, and the junction held 8 bases outside the gene matches. CDR3 in amino acids: CASSFTGTGAENTIYF. The DNA for the CDR3 is TGTGCCAGCAGCTTTACCGGGACAGGGGCGGAAAACACCATATATTTT.

The table lists this clonotype with many counts. This chain uses TRBV5-8 with TRBJ2-3, with D possibly being TRBD2 (6 bases). CDR3 length equals 13 residues. Germline CDR1 and CDR2: SGHTS and YDEGEE. Trimming shortened V by 1 base and J by 5 bases, and 8 bases separated the two germline ends. The CDR3 coding sequence is TGTGCCAGCAGCTTGTTCGGGGGAGATACGCAGTATTTT. It encodes CASSLFGGDTQYF.

Here the CDR3 DNA reads TGTGCCAGTAGTAAGAGTCGTGAGGCAGGTACTAACTATGGCTACACCTTC. It specifies CASSKSREAGTNYGYTF. This chain links TRBV19 with TRBJ1-2; D gene unclear. The CDR3 runs 17 residues. The germline V and J ends were trimmed by 4 bases and 0 bases, with 18 bases remaining between them. Looked up from germline, CDR1 is LNHDA and CDR2 is SQIVND (reference sequence).

The J gene is TRBJ2-6, the V gene TRBV4-3; D is unclear. The germline V gene encodes CDR1 LGHNA and CDR2 YSLEER. V gave up 0 bases and J gave up 4 bases, with 7 bases separating them. The CDR3 is made up of 15 amino acids. CDR3 in amino acids: CASSQDFNGANVLTF. The CDR3, as DNA: TGCGCCAGCAGCCAAGATTTCAACGGGGCCAACGTCCTGACTTTC.

This clonotype appeared many times. J is TRBJ2-7 and V is TRBV18; D ambiguous. The V and J ends lost 1 base and 7 bases respectively, with 20 bases between them. The germline gives CDR1 KGHSH, CDR2 LQKENI. The CDR3 consists of 16 residues. The CDR3, as DNA: TGTGCCAGCTCACCACGGCTCGATTCCGGGCTTCGGGAGCAGTACTTC. Translation: CASSPRLDSGLREQYF.